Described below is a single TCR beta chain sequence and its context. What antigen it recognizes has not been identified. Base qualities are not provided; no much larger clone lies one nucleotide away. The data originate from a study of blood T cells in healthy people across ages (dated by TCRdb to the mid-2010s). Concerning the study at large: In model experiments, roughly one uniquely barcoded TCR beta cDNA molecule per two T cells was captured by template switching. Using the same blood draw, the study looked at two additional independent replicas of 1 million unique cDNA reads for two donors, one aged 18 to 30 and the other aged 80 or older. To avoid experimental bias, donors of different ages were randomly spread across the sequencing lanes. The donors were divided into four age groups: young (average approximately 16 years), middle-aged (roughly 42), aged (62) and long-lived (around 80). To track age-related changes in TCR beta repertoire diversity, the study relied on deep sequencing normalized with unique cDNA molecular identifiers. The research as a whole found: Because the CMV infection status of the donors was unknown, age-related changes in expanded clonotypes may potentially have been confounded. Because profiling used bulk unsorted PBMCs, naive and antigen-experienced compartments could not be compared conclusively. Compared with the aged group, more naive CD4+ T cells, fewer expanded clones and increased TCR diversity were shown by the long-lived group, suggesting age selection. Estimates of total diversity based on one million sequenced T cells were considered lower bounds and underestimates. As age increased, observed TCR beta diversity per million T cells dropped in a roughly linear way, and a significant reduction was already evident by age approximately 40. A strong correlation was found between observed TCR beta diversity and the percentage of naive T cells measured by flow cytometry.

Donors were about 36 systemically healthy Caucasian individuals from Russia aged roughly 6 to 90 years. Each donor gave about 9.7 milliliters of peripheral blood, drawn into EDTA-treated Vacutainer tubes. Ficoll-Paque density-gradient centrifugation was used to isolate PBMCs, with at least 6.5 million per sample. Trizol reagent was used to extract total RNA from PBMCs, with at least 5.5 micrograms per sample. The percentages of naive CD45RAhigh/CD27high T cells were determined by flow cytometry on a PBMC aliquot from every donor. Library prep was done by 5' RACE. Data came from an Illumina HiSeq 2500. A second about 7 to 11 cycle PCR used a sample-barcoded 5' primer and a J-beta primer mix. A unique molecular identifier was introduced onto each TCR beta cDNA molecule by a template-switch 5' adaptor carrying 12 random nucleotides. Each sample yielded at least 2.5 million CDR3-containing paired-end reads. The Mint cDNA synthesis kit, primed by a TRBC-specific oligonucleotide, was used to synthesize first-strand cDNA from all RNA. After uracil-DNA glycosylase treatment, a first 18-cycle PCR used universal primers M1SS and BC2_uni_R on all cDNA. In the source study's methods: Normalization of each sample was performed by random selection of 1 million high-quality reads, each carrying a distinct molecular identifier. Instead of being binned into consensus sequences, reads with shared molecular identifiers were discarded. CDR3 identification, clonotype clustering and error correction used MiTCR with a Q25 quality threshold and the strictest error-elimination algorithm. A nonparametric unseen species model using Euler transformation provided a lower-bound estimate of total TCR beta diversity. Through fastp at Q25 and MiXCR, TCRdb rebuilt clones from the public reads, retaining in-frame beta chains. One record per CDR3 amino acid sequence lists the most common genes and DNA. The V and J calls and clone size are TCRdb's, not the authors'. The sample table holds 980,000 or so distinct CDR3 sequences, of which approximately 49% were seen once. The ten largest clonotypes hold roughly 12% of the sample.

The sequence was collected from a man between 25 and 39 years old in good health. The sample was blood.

The bases are TGTGCTAGTGGTTTGGTACGGGGAGGCGGCACAGATACGCAGTATTTT. Translated, this gives CASGLVRGGGTDTQYF. The rearrangement joined TRBV12-5 to TRBJ2-3; TRBD2 might be the D gene, on 6 matching bases. The CDR3 spans 16 residues, from the cysteine through the phenylalanine. The only DNA kept is the CDR3, 48 bases in frame from the first base. CDR1 is given as LGHNT and CDR2 as FRNRAP, both from the germline V gene. V loses 0 bases, J loses 1 base, and the germline ends lie 11 bases apart.